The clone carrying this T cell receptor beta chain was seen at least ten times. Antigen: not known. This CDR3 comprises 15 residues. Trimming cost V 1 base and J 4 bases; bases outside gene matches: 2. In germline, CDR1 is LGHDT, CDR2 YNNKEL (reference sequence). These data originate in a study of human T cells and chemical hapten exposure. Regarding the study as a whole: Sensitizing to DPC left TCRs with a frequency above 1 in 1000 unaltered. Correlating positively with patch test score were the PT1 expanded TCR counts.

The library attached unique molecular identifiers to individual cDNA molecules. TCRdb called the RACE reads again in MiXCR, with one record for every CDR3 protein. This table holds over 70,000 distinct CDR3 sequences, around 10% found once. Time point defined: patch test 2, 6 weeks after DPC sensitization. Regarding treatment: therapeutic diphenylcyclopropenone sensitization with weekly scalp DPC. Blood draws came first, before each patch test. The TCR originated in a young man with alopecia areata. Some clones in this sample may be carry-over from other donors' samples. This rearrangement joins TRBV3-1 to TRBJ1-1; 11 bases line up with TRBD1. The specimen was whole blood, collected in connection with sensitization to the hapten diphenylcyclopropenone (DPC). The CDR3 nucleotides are TGTGCCAGCAGCCAAGCTGGGACAGGGGGCACTGAAGCTTTCTTT. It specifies CASSQAGTGGTEAFF.